This T cell receptor (beta chain) was captured in a study of T cells after yellow fever vaccination. The CDR3 is made up of 12 amino acids. Trimming took 8 bases from V and 1 from J, leaving 8 bases between them. The germline V gene encodes CDR1 SNHLY and CDR2 FYNNEI. MiXCR was run by TCRdb on the 5' RACE reads, yielding one entry per CDR3 protein. The sample yields about 350,000 distinct CDR3 sequences, about 4% seen once. This clonotype has a count of ten or more. The chain couples TRBV2 to TRBJ1-1, with D possibly TRBD1 on 6 matching bases. The origin of this receptor is a man younger than 30 who received the YFV17D yellow fever vaccine. The sample here was PBMCs, taken 5 days after the yellow fever booster vaccination. For the CDR3, the DNA is TGTGCCAGCGGACAGCAGAACACTGAAGCTTTCTTT. Its protein product is CASGQQNTEAFF.